The rows below give T cell receptor beta chains drawn from one sample of a study of blood T cell repertoires in COVID-19. Here immunoSEQ multiplex PCR was the method, and the copy in TCRdb shows in-frame clones only, minus some. The table lists hundreds of thousands of clones, approximately 86% of them singletons. Sequencing used peripheral blood. The origin of the receptors is a human donor in a cohort sampled during active COVID-19. Each CDR3 is given with its conserved first and last residue. The order of the fields is V gene, J gene, D gene, clone size, CDR3 DNA, CDR3 protein. A D gene is named only where the DNA matches it firmly. Clone size is not always given. Where it is, it says once, few, many or a class for expanded clones.

V: TRBV6-5; J: TRBJ1-1; D: NA; size: NA; DNA: TGTGCCAGCAGGCGGGAGGTCCCAGGGTACACTGAAGCTTTCTTT; CDR3: CASRREVPGYTEAFF
V: TRBV11-3; J: TRBJ2-3; D: NA; size: NA; DNA: TGTGCCAGCAGCCCGGGACTCGTCACAGATACGCAGTATTTT; CDR3: CASSPGLVTDTQYF
V: TRBV15; J: TRBJ1-3; D: NA; size: many; DNA: TGTGCCACCAGCAGTCCCGGGAACACCATATATTTT; CDR3: CATSSPGNTIYF
V: TRBV6-6; J: TRBJ2-7; D: NA; size: NA; DNA: TGTGCCAGCAGTTACTATCAGGGGGGATACGAGCAGTACTTC; CDR3: CASSYYQGGYEQYF
V: TRBV11-2; J: TRBJ2-7; D: TRBD1; size: NA; DNA: TGTGCCAGCAGCCATCGGGACAGATACATCTCCTACGAGCAGTACTTC; CDR3: CASSHRDRYISYEQYF
V: TRBV5-1; J: TRBJ1-1; D: TRBD1; size: NA; DNA: TGCGCCAGCAGCTTGGCCGGGACAGGGTTTGCTTTCTTT; CDR3: CASSLAGTGFAFF
V: TRBV7-3; J: TRBJ2-1; D: TRBD2; size: NA; DNA: TGTGCCAGCAGCTTACTAGCGGGAGATGAGCAGTTCTTC; CDR3: CASSLLAGDEQFF
V: TRBV3-1/TRBV3-2; J: TRBJ2-3; D: NA; size: NA; DNA: TGTGCCAGCAGCCATAGACTAGTAATAGATACGCAGTATTTT; CDR3: CASSHRLVIDTQYF
V: TRBV7-2; J: TRBJ2-3; D: NA; size: once; DNA: TGTGCCAGCAGCTTAGTGAACAGAGATACGCAGTATTTT; CDR3: CASSLVNRDTQYF
V: TRBV19; J: TRBJ1-5; D: NA; size: NA; DNA: TGTGCCAGTAGTATGGGCCAGGGTCATAGGCATTTT; CDR3: CASSMGQGHRHF
V: TRBV11-2; J: TRBJ1-2; D: TRBD1; size: NA; DNA: TGTGCCAGCAGCTTCCCTCGACAGGGTTCGAACTATGGCTACACCTTC; CDR3: CASSFPRQGSNYGYTF
V: TRBV6-1; J: TRBJ2-7; D: NA; size: NA; DNA: TGTGCCAGCAGTGAAAACGGGGGAGAATACGAGCAGTACTTC; CDR3: CASSENGGEYEQYF
V: TRBV30; J: TRBJ1-1; D: NA; size: few; DNA: TGTGCCTGGAGGGGCGGACAGAGGAACACTGAAGCTTTCTTT; CDR3: CAWRGGQRNTEAFF
V: TRBV7-3; J: TRBJ1-2; D: NA; size: NA; DNA: TGTGCCAGCAGCACGGGCGGGGGCGCCGACTATGGCTACACCTTC; CDR3: CASSTGGGADYGYTF
V: TRBV19; J: TRBJ2-6; D: NA; size: NA; DNA: TGTGCCAGTAGTATAGCGCGAGGATCTGGGGCCAACGTCCTGACTTTC; CDR3: CASSIARGSGANVLTF
V: TRBV19; J: TRBJ2-3; D: TRBD2; size: NA; DNA: TGTGCCAGTAGTCCCCAGCGGGAGAGGAGCACAGATACGCAGTATTTT; CDR3: CASSPQRERSTDTQYF
V: TRBV28; J: TRBJ1-1; D: NA; size: NA; DNA: TGTGCCAGCAGTCGCCAGGGTTGGGCACCGAACACTGAAGCTTTCTTT; CDR3: CASSRQGWAPNTEAFF
V: TRBV7-9; J: TRBJ1-5; D: NA; size: once; DNA: TGTGCCAGCAGCCGGCACTCAGGGGAGCCCCAGCATTTT; CDR3: CASSRHSGEPQHF
V: TRBV14; J: TRBJ2-1; D: TRBD2; size: NA; DNA: TGTGCCAGCAGACAAACTAGCGGAAGCTCCTACAATGAGCAGTTCTTC; CDR3: CASRQTSGSSYNEQFF
V: TRBV19; J: TRBJ2-5; D: TRBD2; size: NA; DNA: TGTGCCAGTAGTACAGGGAGCGGGAGTGGTAGCGAGACCCAGTACTTC; CDR3: CASSTGSGSGSETQYF
V: TRBV2; J: TRBJ2-3; D: NA; size: NA; DNA: TGTGCCAGCAGTGTGGGGGGAGAGTGGGATACGCAGTATTTT; CDR3: CASSVGGEWDTQYF
V: TRBV9; J: TRBJ1-1; D: TRBD1; size: NA; DNA: TGTGCCAGCAGCGTAGATGTGGGGGAGGACAGGGAGGCTTTCTTT; CDR3: CASSVDVGEDREAFF
V: TRBV30; J: TRBJ1-2; D: NA; size: NA; DNA: TGTGCCTGGAGTGTACGGGACACCTATGGCTACACCTTC; CDR3: CAWSVRDTYGYTF
V: TRBV5-4; J: TRBJ2-1; D: TRBD1; size: NA; DNA: TGTGCCAGCAGCCGAGGAACCCCGGGACAGGGTGGTAATGAGCAGTTCTTC; CDR3: CASSRGTPGQGGNEQFF
V: TRBV4-2; J: TRBJ1-4; D: TRBD1; size: once; DNA: TGTGCCAGCAGCGGGGACAGGGGGCCTGAAAAACTGTTTTTT; CDR3: CASSGDRGPEKLFF
V: TRBV6-1; J: TRBJ2-3; D: NA; size: NA; DNA: TGTGCCAGCAGTGACGGAGCGGCGTCAGATACGCAGTATTTT; CDR3: CASSDGAASDTQYF
V: TRBV7-9; J: TRBJ1-2; D: TRBD1; size: NA; DNA: TGTGCCAGCAGCACATGGACAGGCGGTCGGGGTAACTATGGCTACACCTTC; CDR3: CASSTWTGGRGNYGYTF
V: TRBV5-5; J: TRBJ1-1; D: TRBD1; size: NA; DNA: TGTGCCAGCAGAAGGGACAGCAACACTGAAGCTTTCTTT; CDR3: CASRRDSNTEAFF
V: TRBV4-1; J: TRBJ1-4; D: NA; size: NA; DNA: TGCGCCAGCAGCCTAAGAGGGACACGTGAAAAACTGTTTTTT; CDR3: CASSLRGTREKLFF
V: TRBV28; J: TRBJ2-7; D: TRBD2; size: NA; DNA: TGTGCCAGCAGTTCAGGACTAGCGGGAGGTGCCGCCTACGAGCAGTACTTC; CDR3: CASSSGLAGGAAYEQYF
V: TRBV6-1; J: TRBJ2-7; D: TRBD1; size: NA; DNA: TGTGCCAGCAGTGACCGGACAGGGGGCGGCGAGCAGTACTTC; CDR3: CASSDRTGGGEQYF
V: TRBV29-1; J: TRBJ2-2; D: TRBD2; size: once; DNA: TGCAGCGTCGCGACGGTTGCGGGGGGGACCGGGGAGCTGTTTTTT; CDR3: CSVATVAGGTGELFF
V: TRBV30; J: TRBJ2-5; D: NA; size: NA; DNA: TGTGCCTGGAGTGTCTCGAACATCCAGTACTTC; CDR3: CAWSVSNIQYF
V: TRBV7-8; J: TRBJ1-1; D: NA; size: NA; DNA: TGTGCCAGCAGCTTTGGAGTATCGAGGACTGAAGCTTTCTTT; CDR3: CASSFGVSRTEAFF
V: TRBV6-2/TRBV6-3; J: TRBJ2-7; D: TRBD2; size: NA; DNA: TGTGCCAGCAGTGCCGCTAGCGGGATTCTCTACGAGCAGTACTTC; CDR3: CASSAASGILYEQYF
V: TRBV24-1; J: TRBJ2-7; D: NA; size: NA; DNA: TGTGCCACCAGTTCGGCAGGGTACGAGCAGTACTTC; CDR3: CATSSAGYEQYF
V: TRBV10-3; J: TRBJ2-3; D: NA; size: once; DNA: TGTGCCATCAGTAGCCCTAGTCGTCCGCAGTATTTT; CDR3: CAISSPSRPQYF
V: TRBV6-6; J: TRBJ2-1; D: TRBD1; size: NA; DNA: TGTGCCAGCCAAGATCCGGGACAGTACAATGAGCAGTTCTTC; CDR3: CASQDPGQYNEQFF
V: TRBV4-1; J: TRBJ2-2; D: NA; size: NA; DNA: TGCGCCAGCAGCCAAGGGGCAGCGGACGGGAACACCGGGGAGCTGTTTTTT; CDR3: CASSQGAADGNTGELFF
V: TRBV6-1; J: TRBJ1-4; D: NA; size: NA; DNA: TGTGCCAGCAGTGAACGGCAGGTTTCCGGAAAACTGTTTTTT; CDR3: CASSERQVSGKLFF
V: TRBV28; J: TRBJ1-5; D: NA; size: NA; DNA: TGTGCCAGCAGTTTGTACGGGACACGCTATAGCAATCAGCCCCAGCATTTT; CDR3: CASSLYGTRYSNQPQHF
V: TRBV28; J: TRBJ1-1; D: NA; size: NA; DNA: TGTGCCAGCAGTCCTCTCGGGAGGGTGAACACTGAAGCTTTCTTT; CDR3: CASSPLGRVNTEAFF
V: TRBV5-8; J: TRBJ2-2; D: TRBD1; size: NA; DNA: TGTGCCAGCAGCTTGAGTAAGGGAGCAGGGGGCTCCACCGGGGAGCTGTTTTTT; CDR3: CASSLSKGAGGSTGELFF
V: TRBV5-3; J: TRBJ2-1; D: NA; size: NA; DNA: TGTGCCAGAAGCCTACTCGGAGGGCCCTACAATGAGCAGTTCTTC; CDR3: CARSLLGGPYNEQFF
V: TRBV10-1; J: TRBJ2-1; D: NA; size: once; DNA: TGCGCCAGCAGTGAGTCGGGCGACCAATCTACCTACAATGAGCAGTTCTTC; CDR3: CASSESGDQSTYNEQFF
V: TRBV15; J: TRBJ2-5; D: NA; size: NA; DNA: TGTGCCACCAGCAGAGATCGGGGGTCGAAGACCCAGTACTTC; CDR3: CATSRDRGSKTQYF
V: TRBV5-1; J: TRBJ2-5; D: TRBD2; size: once; DNA: TGCGCCAGCAGTTTAGCGGGGGAACAAGAGACCCAGTACTTC; CDR3: CASSLAGEQETQYF
V: TRBV24-1; J: TRBJ2-1; D: TRBD2; size: NA; DNA: TGTGCCACCAGTGATCTTAGGACTAGCGGGAGAAATGAGCAGTTCTTC; CDR3: CATSDLRTSGRNEQFF
V: TRBV18; J: TRBJ1-6; D: TRBD1; size: NA; DNA: TGTGCCAGCTCACCAACAGGGGAAAATTCACCCCTCCACTTT; CDR3: CASSPTGENSPLHF
V: TRBV7-2; J: TRBJ2-5; D: NA; size: NA; DNA: TGTGCCAGCAGCACACTCCGAGGACAGTGGGAGGAGACCCAGTACTTC; CDR3: CASSTLRGQWEETQYF
V: TRBV30; J: TRBJ1-2; D: NA; size: NA; DNA: TGTGCCTGGAGTCAGGAGGGAGGTCGCACCTACTATGGCTACACCTTC; CDR3: CAWSQEGGRTYYGYTF
V: TRBV21-1; J: TRBJ1-1; D: NA; size: NA; DNA: TGTGCCAGCAGCAAAACTTACCCAAAGGGGGACAAACACATCATGAACACTGAAGCTTTCTTT; CDR3: CASSKTYPKGDKHIMNTEAFF
V: TRBV30; J: TRBJ1-1; D: NA; size: NA; DNA: TGTGCCTGGGCCGGGCGGAGGGAAGCTTTCTTT; CDR3: CAWAGRREAFF
V: TRBV7-9; J: TRBJ1-1; D: NA; size: few; DNA: TGTGCCAGCAGCTTAGGTCAAGGGGGTGAGACTGAAGCTTTCTTT; CDR3: CASSLGQGGETEAFF
V: TRBV5-1; J: TRBJ2-2; D: TRBD1; size: NA; DNA: TGCGCCAGCAGCTTAAACAGGGGGTTGAACACCGGGGAGCTGTTTTTT; CDR3: CASSLNRGLNTGELFF
V: TRBV9; J: TRBJ2-7; D: NA; size: NA; DNA: TGTGCCAGCAGCCCCCTGGGGGGCTACGAGCAGTACTTC; CDR3: CASSPLGGYEQYF
V: TRBV6-1; J: TRBJ1-2; D: NA; size: few; DNA: TGTGCCAGCAGTGAAGCCCCGGGAAGCAACTATGGCTACACCTTC; CDR3: CASSEAPGSNYGYTF
V: TRBV2; J: TRBJ1-3; D: NA; size: NA; DNA: TGTGCCAGCAGTGAAGGGGCCAGCTCTGGAAACACCATATATTTT; CDR3: CASSEGASSGNTIYF
V: TRBV27; J: TRBJ2-7; D: NA; size: NA; DNA: TGTGCCAGCGGCCTCCTAAGACGGGTTGGTTCGGTCCACGAGCAGTACTTC; CDR3: CASGLLRRVGSVHEQYF
V: TRBV9; J: TRBJ1-5; D: TRBD1; size: NA; DNA: TGTGCCAGCAGCCCAGGGACAGGGTCCAATCAGCCCCAGCATTTT; CDR3: CASSPGTGSNQPQHF